This T cell receptor beta chain was obtained from a study of response to subunit inactivated influenza vaccine (dated by TCRdb to between 2018 and 2020). General notes on the study: The study used deep quantitative T cell receptor repertoire profiling to track responses to a trivalent subunit inactivated influenza vaccine. Overall study outcomes, separate from this receptor: It was suggested by the authors that each seasonal influenza vaccination may recruit only a limited number of new T cells.

The library was generated by RT-PCR. The sequencing machine was an Illumina HiSeq 2500. The public reads were run again by TCRdb, first through fastp at Q25 and then through MiXCR, and only productive beta chains were kept. Each CDR3 protein appears once, grouped with its most common genes and DNA. This sample lists hundreds of thousands of distinct CDR3 sequences; roughly 14% were detected once. Together, the top ten hold 5.5% to 7% of the sample. Its CDR3 holds 13 amino acids, cysteine through phenylalanine. Only the CDR3 region is kept as DNA, spanning 39 bases read in frame from base 1. The germline V gene gives CDR1 as SNHLY and CDR2 as FYNNEI. V loses 1 base, J loses 7 bases, and the germline ends lie 10 bases apart. In its sample, this clonotype was seen many times. Its antigen is unknown. Base qualities are not provided; no much larger clone lies one nucleotide away.

The chain couples TRBV2 to TRBJ2-5; no D gene is confidently identified. Sequencing was performed on PBMCs from blood, taken 14 to 15 days before vaccination. The TCR was taken from a man aged 45 to 65 who received an inactivated influenza vaccine. Donor details come from another sample of the same person, matched by shared clones. In nucleotides, the sequence is TGTGCCAGCAGTGAAGGATCAGGAGCGACCCAGTACTTC. This gives the protein CASSEGSGATQYF.